This record covers a single TCR beta chain. Its antigen remains unidentified. No quality values exist for individual bases; no much larger clone is one base distant. V gives up 1 base and J gives up 6 bases, and the segment between their germline ends measures 9 bases. The germline V gene specifies SGHAT as CDR1 and FQNNGV as CDR2. The CDR3 measures 14 amino acids from cysteine to phenylalanine. Only the CDR3 region is kept as DNA, spanning 42 bases read in frame from base 1. For repertoire sequencing, the TCR beta CDR3 regions were amplified from RNA transcripts. The first round was an RT-PCR using HTBI primers with the Qiagen OneStep RT-PCR kit, and this first round was followed by a second-round multiplex PCR, then size selection and purification. Libraries were sequenced paired-end with 100 bp reads on an Illumina HiSeq2000. As for the authors' bioinformatics: SOAPnuke was used for read processing, and reads with adapters, uncalled bases, a mean Phred below 15, or no exact constant-primer or identifier match were discarded. COPE v1.2.5 was used to merge high-quality paired reads. Each unique nucleotide sequence was treated as a clonotype, and MiTCR v1.1 was used to align the clonotypes to the IMGT TRB V, D and J references. Analysis was restricted to V-J combinations with a frequency above 0.0001, which covered 98% to 99.2% of repertoires. A TCR clonal expansion and chaos score per V-J combination was defined as the ratio of F50 clonal expansion to chaos observed in the TCRdist matrix. Welch's t-statistics and random forest were used to reduce the features to 10 to 15 V-J combinations, which were then used as input to a naive Bayes classifier. The similarity between thyroid and blood repertoires was quantified using the Morisita-Horn index. In-frame beta chains were kept once TCRdb had trimmed the public reads at Q25 with fastp and called clones with MiXCR. Every CDR3 protein is listed once, alongside the most common genes and DNA of its rows. The V and J calls come from TCRdb's annotation, not from the publication. Recorded for this sample are 400,000 to 450,000 distinct CDR3 sequences; around 20% of them occurred a single time. The ten largest clones take up around 3.1% of the sample.

The data stem from a study of Graves' ophthalmopathy and Graves' hyperthyroidism (dated by TCRdb to between 2017 and 2018). Concerning the study at large: Peripheral blood was collected at initial diagnosis, before any treatment. To explore V-J signatures that separate ophthalmopathy from hyperthyroidism, a discovery set of approximately 100 patients was enrolled, consisting of about 45 with ophthalmopathy and some 59 with stable hyperthyroidism. For training and testing, the roughly 100 patients in the discovery cohort were randomly divided in a 7:3 ratio. TCR beta repertoire signatures were used to distinguish Graves' ophthalmopathy from Graves' hyperthyroidism and to predict progression to ophthalmopathy. In total, around 140 blood samples were TCR-sequenced: 43 ophthalmopathy, roughly 77 hyperthyroidism and some 17 hyperthyroidism-to-ophthalmopathy patients. In roughly 6 hyperthyroidism patients, T-cell repertoires of thyroid tissue and blood were compared. Once sampling was done, hyperthyroidism patients were given methimazole at a starting dose of 30 mg daily, while ophthalmopathy patients were given high-dose intravenous methylprednisolone. For independent validation, a separate cohort was made up of 18 hyperthyroidism patients plus 17 patients who later progressed from hyperthyroidism to ophthalmopathy. Overall study outcomes, separate from this receptor: The 13-signature model separated ophthalmopathy from stable hyperthyroidism with 85% to 90% sensitivity and roughly 84% specificity in cross-validation, and 80%/75% in the test set. In validation, the model predicted ophthalmopathy progression with 55% to 71% sensitivity and approximately 75% specificity; roughly 11 predicted patients were CT-confirmed with GO in a median of approximately six months. Sample size was not statistically predetermined, and group allocation was not concealed from the investigators. Most of the expanded thyroid clonotypes with a frequency above 0.001 were also detected in blood, and it was suggested that the thyroid immune response may be reflected by blood repertoires.

Hyperthyroidism was considered stable if no progression to ophthalmopathy occurred within 18 months of follow-up. Hyperthyroidism patients were newly diagnosed, were aged 18 to 65 years, and had a disease duration under 2 months. Patients with other autoimmune diseases, uncontrolled infections, pregnancy or lactation were excluded from the study. Clinical symptoms, serum thyroxine, TRAb, thyroid ultrasound and orbital computed tomography were used for diagnosis. Using Ficoll-Paque density gradient centrifugation, PBMCs were isolated from 10 ml of fresh peripheral blood. Trizol reagent was used to extract the total RNA, and its quality was then checked on an Agilent 2100 Bioanalyzer.

The receptor's source is a woman between 18 and 29 years old with stable Graves' hyperthyroidism. Donor details come from another sample of the same person, matched by shared clones. The receptor chain draws on TRBV11-2 and TRBJ2-2, with the D gene uncertain. Material: peripheral blood. The CDR3 is CASSLVGSAGELFF. At the DNA level, the sequence is TGTGCCAGCAGCTTAGTAGGGTCTGCCGGGGAGCTGTTTTTT.